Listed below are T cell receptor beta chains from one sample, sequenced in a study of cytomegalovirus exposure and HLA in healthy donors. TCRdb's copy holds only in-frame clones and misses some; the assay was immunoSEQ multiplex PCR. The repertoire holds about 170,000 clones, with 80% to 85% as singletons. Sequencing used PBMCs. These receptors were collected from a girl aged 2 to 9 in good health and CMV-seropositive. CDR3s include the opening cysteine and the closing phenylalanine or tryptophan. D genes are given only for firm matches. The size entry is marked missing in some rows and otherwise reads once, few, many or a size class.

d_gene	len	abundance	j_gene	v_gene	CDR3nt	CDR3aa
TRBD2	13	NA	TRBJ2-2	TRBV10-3	TGTGCCATGAAGCGGGAGTCAAACGGGGAGCTGTTTTTT	CAMKRESNGELFF
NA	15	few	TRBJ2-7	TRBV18	TGTGCCAGCTCACCACCGGTTCAGTTGACAGACGAGCAGTACTTC	CASSPPVQLTDEQYF
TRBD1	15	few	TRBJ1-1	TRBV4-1	TGCGCCAGCAGCCCCAGGACAGGGGGCCGTACTGAAGCTTTCTTT	CASSPRTGGRTEAFF
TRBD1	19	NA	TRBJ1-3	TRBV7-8	TGTGCCAGCAGCTTACGACTACAGGGGGGCCCGAATACTGCAAACACCATATATTTT	CASSLRLQGGPNTANTIYF
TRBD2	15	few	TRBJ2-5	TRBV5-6	TGTGCCAGCAGCTCATCTAAGACTAGCCGGAAGACCCAGTACTTC	CASSSSKTSRKTQYF
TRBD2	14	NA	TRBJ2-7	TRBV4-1	TGCGCCAGCAGCCCAGCGGGAGGGGTGAACGAGCAGTACTTC	CASSPAGGVNEQYF
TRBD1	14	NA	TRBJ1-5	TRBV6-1	TGTGCCAGCAGTGATGGGACAGGGGGCCAGCCCCAGCATTTT	CASSDGTGGQPQHF
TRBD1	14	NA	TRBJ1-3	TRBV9	TGTGCCAGCAGCGCCGGGACAGCTGGAAACACCATATATTTT	CASSAGTAGNTIYF
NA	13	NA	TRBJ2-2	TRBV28	TGTGCCAGCACCCACTCGGTCAACGGGGAGCTGTTTTTT	CASTHSVNGELFF
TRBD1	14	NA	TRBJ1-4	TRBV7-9	TGTGCCAGCAGTCATGGGACAGGGCAGGAAAAACTGTTTTTT	CASSHGTGQEKLFF
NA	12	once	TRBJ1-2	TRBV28	TGTGCCAGCAGCCCCGGGTACTATGGCTACACCTTC	CASSPGYYGYTF
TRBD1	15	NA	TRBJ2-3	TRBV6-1	TGTGCCAGCAGTAGGAGGGACAGGGAGACAGATACGCAGTATTTT	CASSRRDRETDTQYF
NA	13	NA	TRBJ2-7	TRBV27	TGTGCCAGCAGCGCTCTCAGCTCCTACGAGCAGTACTTC	CASSALSSYEQYF
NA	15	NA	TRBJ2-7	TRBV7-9	TGTGCCAGCAGCGTACAGGGTCCCATGATCTACGAGCAGTACTTC	CASSVQGPMIYEQYF
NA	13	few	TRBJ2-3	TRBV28	TGTGCCAGCAGTTTAGAGGGAGAAGAGGGGCAGTATTTT	CASSLEGEEGQYF
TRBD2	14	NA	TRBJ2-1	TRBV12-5	TGTGCTAGTGCCTTAGCGGGAGTTGCGGATGAGCAGTTCTTC	CASALAGVADEQFF
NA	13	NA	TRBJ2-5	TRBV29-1	TGCAGCGCCCGGCGGCTTGCGCAAGAGACCCAGTACTTC	CSARRLAQETQYF
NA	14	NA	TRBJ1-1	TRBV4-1	TGCGCCAGCAGCTCCGGGGGTATGAACACTGAAGCTTTCTTT	CASSSGGMNTEAFF
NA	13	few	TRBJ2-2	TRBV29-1	TGCAGCGGGTCTGGCTCAGTCACCGGGGAGCTGTTTTTT	CSGSGSVTGELFF
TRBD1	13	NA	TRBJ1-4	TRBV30	TGTGCCTGCCACGGACAGGGCGTTGAAAAACTGTTTTTT	CACHGQGVEKLFF
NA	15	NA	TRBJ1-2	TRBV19	TGTGCCAGTAGTATTTGGCCCCTAACAGGGTATGGCTACACCTTC	CASSIWPLTGYGYTF
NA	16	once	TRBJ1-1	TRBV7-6	TGTGCCAGCAGCTTAGAGAGGCGGGGGTTGAACACTGAAGCTTTCTTT	CASSLERRGLNTEAFF
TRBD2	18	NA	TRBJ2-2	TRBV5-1	TGCGCCAGCAGCTTGGCCCCGGCGGGAGCCTCTAACACCGGGGAGCTGTTTTTT	CASSLAPAGASNTGELFF
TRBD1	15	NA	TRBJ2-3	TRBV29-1	TGCAGCGTCGGCCGGGGACAGACCAGAGTAGATACGCAGTATTTT	CSVGRGQTRVDTQYF
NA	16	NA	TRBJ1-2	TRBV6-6	TGTGCCAGCAGTTACGGCTCAGGGGAAGCTAACTATGGCTACACCTTC	CASSYGSGEANYGYTF
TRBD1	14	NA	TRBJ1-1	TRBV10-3	TGTGCCATCGGGACAGCCCAAGGCCGGCAACAAGCTTTCTTT	CAIGTAQGRQQAFF
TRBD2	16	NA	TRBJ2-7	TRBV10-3	TGTGCCATCAGTCTGGGGGGCAGCGGGAGGGTTGGAGAGCAGTACTTC	CAISLGGSGRVGEQYF
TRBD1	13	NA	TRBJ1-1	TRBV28	TGTGCCACGAGGGGGCGGCGGAACACTGAAGCTTTCTTT	CATRGRRNTEAFF
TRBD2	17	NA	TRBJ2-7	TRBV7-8	TGTGCCAGCAGCCCGATTACGCCTAAGACTAGCGTCTACGAGCAGTACTTC	CASSPITPKTSVYEQYF
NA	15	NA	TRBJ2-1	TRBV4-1	TGCGCCAGCAGCCAAGGCTGGGGGCGGCGGAATGAGCAGTTCTTC	CASSQGWGRRNEQFF
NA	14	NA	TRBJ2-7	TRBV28	TGTGCCAGCAGGGTGACAGGTATGGCCTACGAGCAGTACTTC	CASRVTGMAYEQYF
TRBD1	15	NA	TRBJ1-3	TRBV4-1	TGCGCCAGCAGACCGGGACAGGGTGGAGGAAACACCATATATTTT	CASRPGQGGGNTIYF
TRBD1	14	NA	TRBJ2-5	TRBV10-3	TGTGCCATCAGTGGAGACAGGGCCCAAGAGACCCAGTACTTC	CAISGDRAQETQYF
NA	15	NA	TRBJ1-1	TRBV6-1	TGTGCCAGCAGGTCTACATCATTGGTGAGGACTGAAGCTTTCTTT	CASRSTSLVRTEAFF
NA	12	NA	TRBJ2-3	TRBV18	TGTGCCAGCTCACCACTCGGGGATACGCAGTATTTT	CASSPLGDTQYF
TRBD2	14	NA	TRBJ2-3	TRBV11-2	TGTGCCAGCAGCCATCGGGACTATACAGATACGCAGTATTTT	CASSHRDYTDTQYF
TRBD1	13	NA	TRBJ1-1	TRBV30	TGTGCCTGGACCATCCTGACAGGGGCAGGGGCTTTCTTT	CAWTILTGAGAFF
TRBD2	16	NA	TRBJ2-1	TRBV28	TGTGCCAGCAGTTCGACCTCTAGCGGTTCCTACAATGAGCAGTTCTTC	CASSSTSSGSYNEQFF
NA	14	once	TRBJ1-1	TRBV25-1	TGTGCCAGCAGTGACGGGTCTCCTACTGCTCTCGCTTTCTTT	CASSDGSPTALAFF
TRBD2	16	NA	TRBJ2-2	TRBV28	TGTGCCACCCGGACTAGCGGGAGTTTTTACACCGGGGAGCTGTTTTTT	CATRTSGSFYTGELFF
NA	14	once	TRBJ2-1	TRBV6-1	TGTGCCAGCAAAGACCGAGGGCTGTACAATGAGCAGTTCTTC	CASKDRGLYNEQFF
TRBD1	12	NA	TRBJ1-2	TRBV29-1	TGCAGCGTTGCGGGACAGGGCTATGGCTACACCTTC	CSVAGQGYGYTF
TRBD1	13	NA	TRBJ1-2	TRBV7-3	TGTGCCAGCAGTACCGGGACAGGGCGAAGCTACACCTTC	CASSTGTGRSYTF
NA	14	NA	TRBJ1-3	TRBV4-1	TGCGCCAGCAGCCAATATCAGGGTACAAACACCATATATTTT	CASSQYQGTNTIYF
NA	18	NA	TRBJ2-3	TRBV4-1	TGCGCCAGCAGCCTTCCGTCAAGCCGTGCGCGGAGCACAGATACGCAGTATTTT	CASSLPSSRARSTDTQYF